This entry lists 30 T cell receptor beta chains sequenced from one sample in a study of blood T cells in healthy people across ages (dated by TCRdb to 2014 to 2015). The method behind the library was 5' RACE. The run used an Illumina HiSeq 2500. A second PCR of 7 to 11 cycles was run with a J-beta primer mix and a sample-barcoded 5' primer. The raw public data were reprocessed by TCRdb itself: fastp quality trimming at Q25, MiXCR clonotype calling, in-frame beta chains only. Rows with one shared CDR3 protein collapse into an entry with the most common genes and DNA. Present in this sample are about 510,000 distinct CDR3 sequences, about a quarter of which were seen just once. Approximately 3.3% of the sample goes to the ten largest clones. These data also featured in a second study, about T cells of mothers and their children.

The specimen was blood. The receptor source for this set is a boy aged 2-15 years in good health.

The chain combines TRBV12-3 or TRBV12-4 with TRBJ2-2, with D hard to call. There are 14 residues in the CDR3. V dropped 3 bases and J dropped 5 bases, with 10 bases sitting between them. The CDR3 bases are TGTGCCAGCAGTTTTCTAAGGGTGACCGGGGAGCTGTTTTTT. Translation: CASSFLRVTGELFF.

CDR3: CASSPVRNEQFF. In DNA, the CDR3 is TGTGCCAGCAGCCCCGTCCGCAATGAGCAGTTCTTC. The V gene is TRBV7-2, the J gene TRBJ2-5, with unresolved D. The J call is uncertain, as TRBJ2-1 better fits the DNA end. CDR1 and CDR2 (germline): SGHTA, FQGNSA. The CDR3 covers 12 residues.

The V gene is TRBV28, the J gene TRBJ1-4; 7 bases agree with TRBD1. The germline V gene encodes CDR1 MDHEN and CDR2 SYDVKM. The trim removed 2 bases at V and 13 bases at J, leaving 1 base unmatched. This CDR3 is 11 amino acids long. In DNA form, the CDR3 reads TGTGCCAGCAGTTTAAACAGGGGACTGTTTTTT. Its translation is CASSLNRGLFF. Full variable domain (remainder filled in from reference TRBV28 and TRBJ1-4): DVKVTQSSRYLVKRTGEKVFLECVQDMDHENMFWYRQDPGLGLRLIYFSYDVKMKEKGDIPEGYSVSREKKERFSLILESASTNQTSMYLCASSLNRGLFFGSGTQLSVL.

This clonotype was observed a few times. The rearrangement links TRBV7-2 to TRBJ1-2, with D unclear. Germline lookup yields CDR1 SGHTA and CDR2 FQGNSA. This CDR3 spans 17 amino acids. Trimming took off 0 bases at V and 0 bases at J, with 14 bases between the two ends. CDR3 sequence reads: CASSLAVSHTTNYGYTF. The DNA for the CDR3 is TGTGCCAGCAGCTTAGCGGTCAGCCACACTACTAACTATGGCTACACCTTC.

This chain connects TRBV4-3 to TRBJ1-4, with D maybe TRBD1 (5 bases). The CDR3 extends over 16 amino acids. Per germline, CDR1 LGHNA and CDR2 YSLEER. The V end was cut by 0 bases, the J end by 5 bases, with 13 bases between. CDR3 in DNA: TGCGCCAGCAGCCAAGAATGGGACCAGTTAAATGAAAAACTGTTTTTT. Amino acids: CASSQEWDQLNEKLFF.

As to this clonotype: The germline gene is not matched at one end of the junction; a read error may be the cause. This chain uses TRBV7-2 with TRBJ2-5; weak D call: TRBD1 (7 bases). CDR1 SGHTA and CDR2 FQGNSA come from the germline V gene. This CDR3 is built from 12 residues. CDR3 sequence (DNA): TGTGCCAGCAGCCAGCGGGTGGGGACAGAGGTCTTC. Its translation is CASSQRVGTEVF.

This chain joins TRBV9 and TRBJ2-7, with TRBD2 matching 12 bases. After removal of 0 bases from V and 3 bases from J, the junction contained 4 bases not matched to a gene. Germline V lookup: CDR1 SGDLS, CDR2 YYNGEE. This CDR3 comprises 16 residues. In DNA form, the CDR3 reads TGTGCCAGCAGCGTAGGATTGGGACTAGCGGGCTACGAGCAGTACTTC. Its translation is CASSVGLGLAGYEQYF.

This clonotype was counted a few times. V gene TRBV30 combines with J gene TRBJ2-7; D is possibly TRBD1 or TRBD2 (5 bases each). V was cut by 0 bases and J by 0 bases, with 12 bases left in between. Germline values: CDR1 GTSNPN, CDR2 SVGIG (reference sequence). CDR3 length equals 15 residues. CDR3 bases: TGTGCCTGGAGTGTACCGAGGGACGGCTCCTACGAGCAGTACTTC. Encoded protein: CAWSVPRDGSYEQYF. The full variable domain, with the rest looked up from reference TRBV30 and TRBJ2-7, is SQTIHQWPATLVQPVGSPLSLECTVEGTSNPNLYWYRQAAGRGLQLLFYSVGIGQISSEVPQNLSASRPQDRQFILSSKKLLLSDSGFYLCAWSVPRDGSYEQYFGPGTRLTVT.

In regard to this clonotype: One junction end disagrees with the germline gene, perhaps due to a read error. V gene TRBV7-2 combines with J gene TRBJ2-5; 10 bases fit TRBD1. This CDR3 has 14 residues. From germline, CDR1 is SGHTA and CDR2 FQGNSA. The CDR3 loop reads CAGSSDRGRETQYF. CDR3 nucleotides: TGTGCCGGCAGCTCTGACAGGGGGCGAGAGACCCAGTACTTC.

The chain carries TRBV25-1 and TRBJ2-1; D is ambiguous. The DNA matches TRBJ2-5 better at its end, which makes the J call doubtful. Germline V gene data show CDR1 as MGHDK and CDR2 as SYGVNS. The CDR3 contains 13 residues. The CDR3: CASSDHNQETQYF. For the CDR3, the DNA is TGTGCCAGCAGTGACCACAATCAAGAGACCCAGTACTTC.

This chain links TRBV5-1 with TRBJ2-6, with D tentatively TRBD2 (5 bases). Germline V gives CDR1 SGHRS, CDR2 YFSETQ. V lost 0 bases to trimming and J lost 0 bases, with 10 bases between them. The CDR3 loop spans 17 amino acids. CDR3 bases: TGCGCCAGCAGCTTGGACCCGGCGGGCTCTGGGGCCAACGTCCTGACTTTC. It translates to CASSLDPAGSGANVLTF.

This clonotype has only a few counts. The CDR3 DNA reads TGCAGCGTTGAAGGACGACTAGCCCGAGATACGCAGTATTTT. Residues: CSVEGRLARDTQYF. The gene calls are TRBV29-1 and TRBJ2-3, with 7 bases fitting TRBD2. The CDR3 has 14 amino acids. The V gene's germline CDR1 is SQVTM and CDR2 ANQGSEA. The V gene end was trimmed by 1 base and the J gene end by 5 bases; junction bases not matched to a gene: 6.

This clonotype was observed many times. A clone one base away is much larger, so this may be a read error. The chain employs TRBV12-3 or TRBV12-4 and TRBJ2-5; TRBD1 aligns across 8 bases. Losses at the gene ends were 7 bases for V and 3 bases for J; bases not matched to a gene: 7. The CDR3 is 14 amino acids. Written as DNA, the CDR3 is TGTGCCAGCACCCCCTTGGACAGGGAAGAGACCCAGTACTTC. It encodes CASTPLDREETQYF.

CDR3 sequence reads: CASSLVVQSDGYTF. CDR3 DNA sequence: TGTGCCAGCAGCTTAGTGGTTCAGTCTGATGGCTACACCTTC. This chain joins TRBV7-2 and TRBJ1-2; unclear D gene. Trimming removed 1 base at V and 6 bases at J, with 12 bases between. Germline V gene data show CDR1 as SGHTA and CDR2 as FQGNSA. The CDR3 is 14 residues long.

The chain joins TRBV14 to TRBJ2-2, with D unresolved. The CDR3 extends over 13 amino acids. Germline-derived CDR1 and CDR2 are SGHDN and FVKESK. V was shortened by 0 bases and J by 6 bases, with 5 bases between the two germline ends. CDR3: CASSQDPAGELFF. The CDR3 DNA follows: TGTGCCAGCAGCCAAGATCCCGCCGGGGAGCTGTTTTTT. The complete variable domain, with remaining parts taken from reference TRBV14 and TRBJ2-2, reads EAGVTQFPSHSVIEKGQTVTLRCDPISGHDNLYWYRRVMGKEIKFLLHFVKESKQDESGMPNNRFLAERTGGTYSTLKVQPAELEDSGVYFCASSQDPAGELFFGEGSRLTVL.

The chain employs TRBV5-1 and TRBJ2-1; a possible D gene is TRBD2 (6 bases). Germline CDR1 SGHRS, CDR2 YFSETQ. V lost 5 bases, J lost 3 bases, and 15 bases lay in between. CDR3 length equals 15 residues. CDR3 sequence: CASRVWQGGYNEQFF. CDR3 DNA sequence: TGCGCCAGCAGAGTGTGGCAGGGAGGCTACAATGAGCAGTTCTTC.

The genes are TRBV6-2 or TRBV6-3 and TRBJ2-5, with a tentative D call TRBD1 (6 bases). CDR3 length: 13 amino acids. CDR1 is MNHEY, CDR2 SVGEGT, per germline. Trimming took off 5 bases at V and 3 bases at J, with 10 bases between the two ends. The CDR3 region is CASSRTAEETQYF. The CDR3 bases are TGTGCCAGCAGTCGGACAGCTGAAGAGACCCAGTACTTC.

This clonotype has just a few counts. The V and J genes are TRBV18 and TRBJ1-2; D unclear. The CDR3 sequence is 13 residues long. Looked up from germline, CDR1 is KGHSH and CDR2 is LQKENI. V was trimmed by 3 bases and J by 8 bases, leaving 13 bases between them. CDR3 nucleotides: TGTGCCAGCTCACCCGAAAGGGTGAACGGCTACACCTTC. Residues: CASSPERVNGYTF.

As to this clonotype: Given a much more abundant clone one base away, this may be a read error. This chain links TRBV20-1 with TRBJ2-7, with 8 positions matching TRBD1. Germline V gene data show CDR1 as DFQATT and CDR2 as SNEGSKA (reference sequence). This CDR3 is 16 amino acids long. DNA of the CDR3: TGCAGTGCTAGAGATTTGAGGACAGGGAACGACTACGGGCAGTACTTC. Its translation is CSARDLRTGNDYGQYF.

A few counts support this clonotype. J is TRBJ2-5 and V is TRBV10-1; D tentatively fits TRBD1 or TRBD2 (5 bases each). This CDR3 comprises 14 residues. Looked up from germline, CDR1 is WNHNN and CDR2 is SYGVQD (reference sequence). V lost 4 bases, J lost 5 bases, and 14 bases lay in between. As DNA, the CDR3 is TGCGCCAGCAGTGTACAGCGTGAGGGGGAGACCCAGTACTTC. Translation gives CASSVQREGETQYF.

The chain is built from TRBV20-1 and TRBJ1-2, with TRBD1 matching over 12 bases. Per germline, CDR1 DFQATT and CDR2 SNEGSKA (reference sequence). The V and J ends lost 2 bases and 6 bases, in that order; junction bases with no gene match: 10. The CDR3 length is 16 residues. CDR3 coding DNA: TGCAGTGCTAGAAGTCCAACCGGGACAGGGGGCGATGGCTACACCTTC. It encodes CSARSPTGTGGDGYTF.

V and J are TRBV11-2 and TRBJ2-5; 7 bases map to TRBD1. Germline V CDR1 and CDR2: SGHAT, FQNNGV. The CDR3 length is 15 residues. The trim removed 1 base at V and 4 bases at J, leaving 6 bases unmatched. The CDR3 DNA reads TGTGCCAGCAGCTTAGGAGACAGGGAAATAGAGACCCAGTACTTC. Translation gives CASSLGDREIETQYF.

This chain uses TRBV14 with TRBJ2-2, with 10 nucleotides matching TRBD2. The germline V gene has CDR1 SGHDN and CDR2 FVKESK. V was clipped by 4 bases and J by 6 bases; unmatched bases: 5. This CDR3 spans 15 amino acids. The CDR3 DNA is TGTGCCAGCAGCCCTAGCGGGAGTTTCGCCGGGGAGCTGTTTTTT. It is translated as CASSPSGSFAGELFF.

This chain links TRBV20-1 with TRBJ1-2, with D hard to call. Germline V gene sequence: CDR1 DFQATT, CDR2 SNEGSKA (reference sequence). This CDR3 is 11 amino acids long. V shed 4 bases and J shed 4 bases, with 7 bases lying between them. The CDR3 protein is CSAMGGYGYTF. The CDR3 bases are TGCAGTGCTATGGGTGGCTATGGCTACACCTTC.

This clonotype was detected a few times. As DNA, the CDR3 is TGTGCCAGCAGGGGGATCAACTATGGCTACACCTTC. It codes for CASRGINYGYTF. The chain joins TRBV6-5 to TRBJ1-2; D gene unclear. Trimming took 6 bases from V and 2 from J, leaving 7 bases between them. Looked up from germline, CDR1 is MNHEY and CDR2 is SVGAGI. There are 12 residues in the CDR3.

The rearrangement joins TRBV20-1 to TRBJ1-5, with D possibly matching TRBD1 (6 bases). CDR1 and CDR2 (germline): DFQATT, SNEGSKA (reference sequence). The CDR3 consists of 15 residues. V lost 5 bases to trimming and J lost 7 bases, with 21 bases between them. The CDR3 DNA reads as TGCAGTGCTCAGACCCTCCCGGGGGCAGGCCAGCCCCAGCATTTT. Translation gives CSAQTLPGAGQPQHF.

The chain is built from TRBV24-1 and TRBJ2-1; D ambiguous. Trimming pared 4 bases from V and 0 bases from J, leaving 3 bases between. Germline V gene sequence: CDR1 KGHDR, CDR2 SFDVKD. CDR3 size: 13 residues. The CDR3 sequence is CATSESSYNEQFF. The CDR3 nucleotides read TGTGCCACCAGTGAGAGCTCCTACAATGAGCAGTTCTTC.

The chain's CDR3 is CASSPRRTSGGLPPDTQYF. The CDR3 nucleotides are TGCGCCAGCAGCCCCCGGAGGACTAGCGGGGGCCTACCACCGGATACGCAGTATTTT. J is TRBJ2-3 and V is TRBV5-1; 13 bases agree with TRBD2. Germline CDR1 and CDR2: SGHRS and YFSETQ. Trimming removed 4 bases from V and 6 bases from J; junction bases left unmatched: 17. The CDR3 sequence is 19 residues long.

This chain connects TRBV4-1 to TRBJ2-7, with TRBD2 matching over 10 bases. With V trimmed by 2 bases and J by 5 bases, 6 bases remained unmatched. CDR3 length equals 15 residues. The V gene's germline CDR1 is MGHRA and CDR2 YSYEKL. The CDR3 here is CASSQLAGAPDEQYF. In nucleotides, the CDR3 is TGCGCCAGCAGCCAACTAGCGGGAGCCCCGGACGAGCAGTACTTC.

This clonotype has only a few counts. The rearrangement links TRBV7-8 to TRBJ2-5; TRBD2 matches at 11 bases. The germline gives CDR1 SGHVS, CDR2 FQNEAQ. This CDR3 spans 20 amino acids. After removal of 5 bases from V and 1 base from J, the junction contained 18 bases not matched to a gene. As DNA, the CDR3 is TGTGCCAGCAGCCCTGAAACTAGCGGGGGAGGATGGGGGACCCAAGAGACCCAGTACTTC. Its translation: CASSPETSGGGWGTQETQYF.